This T cell receptor beta chain was sequenced during a study of beta chain features in type 1 diabetes. Germline V gene sequence: CDR1 LNHDA, CDR2 SQIVND (reference sequence). The CDR3 spans 11 residues. Trimming stripped 6 bases from V and 3 bases from J, with 5 bases between. General study findings and limits: For Type 1 diabetes patients, all four CD4+ subsets carried TCRB CDR3s that were moderately but significantly shorter. Amplification by PCR could prefer shorter templates, with the same effect in patients and controls. Type 1 diabetes patients had fewer VDJ junction insertions and more deletions.

This clone was seen only a few times. Its antigen remains unknown. The study reverse transcribed the entire isolated RNA, so it sequenced expressed TCRB transcripts. Measured with immunoSEQ multiplex PCR; TCRdb has only the in-frame clones, and not every one. This repertoire shows 160,000 or so clones, approximately 8.7% found once; its top ten account for 0.7%. Via the markers CD45RO/CCR7/CD25/CD127/CD95/CD27, stem cell-like memory, regulatory, central memory and naive CD4+ cells were sorted. Sequenced input: central memory CD4+ T cells from blood. This sequence originates from a woman in her 30s with type 1 diabetes. The rearrangement links TRBV19 to TRBJ1-2; maybe TRBD1 (5 bases). The CDR3: CASRQDYGYTF. The CDR3, as DNA: TGTGCCAGTAGACAGGACTATGGCTACACCTTC.